This T cell receptor beta chain was retrieved from a study of T-cell memory formation after mild COVID-19. Overall study: There were largely donor-specific TCR clusters.

TCRdb redid the calling of the 5' RACE reads with MiXCR, one entry per CDR3 protein. The repertoire holds about 500,000 distinct CDR3 sequences, with roughly 22% as singletons. Study-wide points: There were some responding clones in pre-infection memory, which suggested that cross-reactive memory had joined.

Remarks on this clonotype: Its antigen is unknown.

With 5 bases clipped from V and 0 bases from J, the junction kept 8 bases outside the gene matches. Germline CDR1 SGHRS, CDR2 YFSETQ. The CDR3 sequence is 15 residues long. Material for sequencing was PBMCs or a T cell subset sorted from them (not recorded which). The chain carries TRBV5-1 and TRBJ2-7; 7 bases align to TRBD1. The source is an adult woman who had mild COVID-19 (a few samples of this study predate the infection). Cell type and time point are not known. In nucleotides, the CDR3 is TGCGCCAGCAGGCAACGAGGGACAGACTCCTACGAGCAGTACTTC. Amino acids: CASRQRGTDSYEQYF.